A single T cell receptor (beta chain) is shown here with its context. Its antigen is unidentified. V was cut by 6 bases and J by 2 bases, with 11 bases left in between. Looked up from germline, CDR1 is WNHNN and CDR2 is SYGVQD (reference sequence). The CDR3 has 14 residues. This sample was taken from a study of cytomegalovirus exposure and HLA in healthy donors. Findings and limits, study-wide: In a later analysis, compared with equally common non-associated chains, HLA-associated beta chains were more expanded. Apparent HLA restriction characterized most CMV-associated TCR beta chains in a later analysis. A later analysis showed TCR association rates differing by HLA locus, peaking at DRB1 and lowest at HLA-C.

Both 60 Vbeta primers and 13 Jbeta primers went into the PCR. TCRdb's table, derived via immunoSEQ multiplex PCR, lists solely in-frame clones and lacks some. Seen here are 150,000 to 200,000 clones, approximately 85% observed once, and the top ten hold approximately 9.4%. The chain couples TRBV10-1 to TRBJ1-5; D not resolved. Sequenced material: PBMCs. The sequence was collected from a man younger than 35 in good health and CMV-seropositive. The CDR3, as DNA: TGCGCCAGCAGACTGGACTCGGGCAATCAGCCCCAGCATTTT. This encodes CASRLDSGNQPQHF.